This TCR beta chain was profiled in a study of graft-versus-host responses after intestinal transplantation. Overall study findings and caveats: Peak circulating GvH clone levels were associated with early post-transplant HvG declines. GvH clones were identified in recipient marrow, with some first appearing in ileum or blood. The presence of high graft-versus-host to host-versus-graft clonal ratios in allografts characterized patients with graft-donor T cell macrochimerism.

In germline, CDR1 is GTSNPN, CDR2 SVGIG (reference sequence). V shed 2 bases, J shed 0 bases, and the junction held 4 bases outside the gene matches. This CDR3 contains 16 residues. Produced via immunoSEQ multiplex PCR; TCRdb's table is partial and in-frame only. This sample has some 100,000 clones, with under 95% found just once. About this clone: Its antigen remains unknown.

The sequence came from a human donor who received an intestinal transplant. Sequenced here: unstimulated CD8+ T cells sorted from spleen or lymph node cells, sampled before intestinal transplant. The chain joins TRBV30 to TRBJ2-3, with 11 bases matching TRBD1. The CDR3 spells CAWSKGQGVSTDTQYF. In DNA, the CDR3 is TGTGCCTGGAGTAAGGGACAGGGGGTTAGCACAGATACGCAGTATTTT.